This T cell receptor (beta chain) is from a study of T cells in Graves' hyperthyroidism and ophthalmopathy. Authors of the study amplified TCR beta CDR3 regions from RNA transcripts. Using the HTBI primer set, a first-round RT-PCR was run on the TCR CDR3. Each CDR3 protein is one row after TCRdb ran MiXCR on the multiplex PCR reads. Found here are around 610,000 distinct CDR3 sequences, around 15% of them singletons; the top ten hold 4% to 5.5%. Looked up from germline, CDR1 is SGHDT and CDR2 is YYEEEE. This CDR3 region has 11 residues. Study conclusions and caveats: Stable hyperthyroidism was told apart from ophthalmopathy by a model built on 13 V-J features.

Patients having uncontrolled infection, another autoimmune disease, pregnancy or lactation were not included. On the basis of clinical symptoms, serum thyroxine and TRAb, thyroid ultrasound and orbital computed tomography, diagnoses were made. Fresh peripheral blood, under 11 ml, yielded the PBMCs. This clonotype appeared many times. Its antigen remains unknown. One end of the junction is discordant with germline, which a read error may explain. The sample comprised blood. V gene TRBV5-6 combines with J gene TRBJ1-2; maybe TRBD1 (6 bases). The clonotype was recovered from a middle-aged woman with Graves' ophthalmopathy. As DNA, the CDR3 is TGTGCCAGCAGCTTAGCCGGACAGTCAATCTTC. Translated: CASSLAGQSIF. Combining the CDR3 with reference TRBV5-6 and TRBJ1-2 gives the whole variable domain DAGVTQSPTHLIKTRGQQVTLRCSPKSGHDTVSWYQQALGQGPQFIFQYYEEEERQRGNFPDRFSGHQFPNYSSELNVNALLLGDSALYLCASSLAGQSIFGSGTRLTVV.